Listed below are T cell receptor beta chains from one sample, sequenced in a study of technical replicates of blood from a handful of donors. Method: immunoSEQ multiplex PCR; TCRdb's copy keeps in-frame clones and lacks some. The sample holds fewer than 70,000 clones, roughly 90% seen once. Sequencing was carried out using PBMCs. The receptors were gathered from a human donor in good health. Some clones in this sample may be carry-over from other donors' samples. CDR3s include the opening cysteine and the closing phenylalanine or tryptophan. The D gene is left open where the match is weak. The listing skips clone size in some rows; elsewhere it reads once, few, many or a size class.

cdr3_aa: CASSGTRGNYGYTF
cdr3_nt: TGTGCCAGCAGCGGGACTCGGGGGAACTATGGCTACACCTTC
v_call: TRBV5-4
j_call: TRBJ1-2
clone_size: -
d_call: -

cdr3_aa: CAWSGTGFEQYF
cdr3_nt: TGTGCCTGGAGTGGGACAGGGTTCGAGCAGTACTTC
v_call: TRBV30
j_call: TRBJ2-7
clone_size: -
d_call: TRBD1

cdr3_aa: CASSVGTGTGELFF
cdr3_nt: TGTGCCAGCAGCGTAGGAACGGGAACCGGGGAGCTGTTTTTT
v_call: TRBV9
j_call: TRBJ2-2
clone_size: once
d_call: -

cdr3_aa: CASSLGSGTGTEQYF
cdr3_nt: TGTGCCAGCAGCTTGGGATCCGGGACAGGGACCGAGCAGTACTTC
v_call: TRBV5-8
j_call: TRBJ2-7
clone_size: once
d_call: TRBD1

cdr3_aa: CASSIAGGPINEQFF
cdr3_nt: TGTGCCAGTAGTATAGCGGGAGGGCCGATAAATGAGCAGTTCTTC
v_call: TRBV19
j_call: TRBJ2-1
clone_size: -
d_call: TRBD2

cdr3_aa: CASSGGGAQYNEQFF
cdr3_nt: TGTGCCAGCAGTGGGGGGGGAGCGCAGTACAATGAGCAGTTCTTC
v_call: TRBV25-1
j_call: TRBJ2-1
clone_size: -
d_call: TRBD2

cdr3_aa: CASRPQLPPPAGPHSGKNIQYF
cdr3_nt: TGTGCAAGTCGCCCCCAGCTCCCTCCTCCAGCGGGTCCTCACTCGGGCAAAAACATTCAGTACTTC
v_call: TRBV12-2
j_call: TRBJ2-4
clone_size: -
d_call: -

cdr3_aa: CASSDGRLGGTDTQYF
cdr3_nt: TGTGCCAGCAGTGACGGACGACTAGGAGGCACAGATACGCAGTATTTT
v_call: TRBV6-1
j_call: TRBJ2-3
clone_size: -
d_call: -

cdr3_aa: CASSMASGIREQFF
cdr3_nt: TGTGCCAGTAGTATGGCTAGCGGGATACGTGAGCAGTTCTTC
v_call: TRBV19
j_call: TRBJ2-1
clone_size: -
d_call: TRBD2

cdr3_aa: CASSRQRAQYF
cdr3_nt: TGTGCCAGCAGCCGGCAACGGGCCCAGTACTTC
v_call: TRBV21-1
j_call: TRBJ2-5
clone_size: -
d_call: -

cdr3_aa: CAISVGTNTEAFF
cdr3_nt: TGTGCCATCAGTGTTGGGACTAACACTGAAGCTTTCTTT
v_call: TRBV10-3
j_call: TRBJ1-1
clone_size: -
d_call: -

cdr3_aa: CASSRTGGATNEKLFF
cdr3_nt: TGTGCCAGCAGCCGTACGGGGGGCGCAACTAATGAAAAACTGTTTTTT
v_call: TRBV9
j_call: TRBJ1-4
clone_size: -
d_call: -

cdr3_aa: CASSNSGGGTGELFF
cdr3_nt: TGTGCCAGCAGTAATAGCGGGGGGGGCACCGGGGAGCTGTTTTTT
v_call: TRBV6-6
j_call: TRBJ2-2
clone_size: -
d_call: TRBD2

cdr3_aa: CASSYLGSTEAFF
cdr3_nt: TGTGCCAGCAGTTACCTCGGGAGTACTGAAGCTTTCTTT
v_call: TRBV6-5
j_call: TRBJ1-1
clone_size: -
d_call: -

cdr3_aa: CASSYPGQVTSGANVLTF
cdr3_nt: TGTGCCAGCAGCTACCCGGGACAGGTGACCTCTGGGGCCAACGTCCTGACTTTC
v_call: TRBV5-4
j_call: TRBJ2-6
clone_size: -
d_call: TRBD1

cdr3_aa: CSVGGGPGQVNTGELFF
cdr3_nt: TGCAGTGTAGGCGGCGGACCGGGACAGGTGAACACCGGGGAGCTGTTTTTT
v_call: TRBV29-1
j_call: TRBJ2-2
clone_size: -
d_call: TRBD1

cdr3_aa: CASSLQGSEKLFF
cdr3_nt: TGTGCCAGCAGCTTACAGGGTTCTGAAAAACTGTTTTTT
v_call: TRBV5-4
j_call: TRBJ1-4
clone_size: -
d_call: -

cdr3_aa: CASSLPTGGAFF
cdr3_nt: TGTGCCAGCAGCTTACCCACAGGGGGAGCTTTCTTT
v_call: TRBV7-9
j_call: TRBJ1-1
clone_size: -
d_call: TRBD1

cdr3_aa: CASSPSPTLADTQYF
cdr3_nt: TGTGCCAGCAGCCCCTCGCCGACCCTAGCCGATACGCAGTATTTT
v_call: TRBV6-5
j_call: TRBJ2-3
clone_size: -
d_call: -

cdr3_aa: CASSQEGGTSSYEQYF
cdr3_nt: TGCGCCAGCAGCCAAGAGGGCGGGACCAGCTCCTACGAGCAGTACTTC
v_call: TRBV4-3
j_call: TRBJ2-7
clone_size: -
d_call: -

cdr3_aa: CASSPLASMADTQYF
cdr3_nt: TGTGCCAGCAGCCCCCTAGCGAGTATGGCAGATACGCAGTATTTT
v_call: TRBV7-2
j_call: TRBJ2-3
clone_size: -
d_call: -

cdr3_aa: CASSLGGGSSYEQYF
cdr3_nt: TGTGCCAGCAGCTTGGGCGGGGGGAGCTCCTACGAGCAGTACTTC
v_call: TRBV7-2
j_call: TRBJ2-7
clone_size: -
d_call: TRBD2

cdr3_aa: CASSMNRLAGDYNEQFF
cdr3_nt: TGTGCCAGCAGCATGAACAGACTAGCGGGGGACTACAATGAGCAGTTCTTC
v_call: TRBV9
j_call: TRBJ2-1
clone_size: -
d_call: TRBD2

cdr3_aa: CASSPGSGGITYNEQFF
cdr3_nt: TGTGCCAGCTCACCGGGTAGCGGGGGTATTACCTACAATGAGCAGTTCTTC
v_call: TRBV18
j_call: TRBJ2-1
clone_size: -
d_call: TRBD2

cdr3_aa: CASTSGTGYNEQFF
cdr3_nt: TGTGCCAGCACCTCCGGGACAGGGTACAATGAGCAGTTCTTC
v_call: TRBV6-6
j_call: TRBJ2-1
clone_size: once
d_call: TRBD1

cdr3_aa: CASSLQGNTEAFF
cdr3_nt: TGTGCCAGCAGCTTACAGGGGAACACTGAAGCTTTCTTT
v_call: TRBV11-2
j_call: TRBJ1-1
clone_size: -
d_call: -

cdr3_aa: CAGRTAGGYGYTF
cdr3_nt: TGTGCCGGAAGGACGGCGGGGGGCTATGGCTACACCTTC
v_call: TRBV19
j_call: TRBJ1-2
clone_size: -
d_call: -

cdr3_aa: CASSRGQFGELFF
cdr3_nt: TGTGCCAGCAGCCGGGGACAGTTCGGGGAGCTGTTTTTT
v_call: TRBV5-4
j_call: TRBJ2-2
clone_size: once
d_call: TRBD1

cdr3_aa: CASSSDRHTGELFF
cdr3_nt: TGTGCCAGCAGCAGCGACAGACACACCGGGGAGCTGTTTTTT
v_call: TRBV11-2
j_call: TRBJ2-2
clone_size: -
d_call: -